Each of the 32 T cell receptor beta chains below was sequenced from the same sample in a study of cytomegalovirus exposure and HLA in healthy donors. Primers for the PCR totalled 60 Vbeta and 13 Jbeta. TCRdb's table, derived via immunoSEQ multiplex PCR, lists solely in-frame clones and lacks some. The repertoire holds some 180,000 clones, with around 80% as singletons. Specimen: PBMCs. These receptors all stem from a girl under 18 in good health and CMV-seropositive.

This sequence joins TRBV6-1 and TRBJ1-5; 7 nucleotides align to TRBD1. CDR3 length equals 13 residues. J lost 7 bases, V lost 7 bases, and 7 bases had no gene match. Germline V gene lookup returns CDR1 MNHNS and CDR2 SASEGT. The CDR3 loop is CASKVNRGQPQHF. The DNA for the CDR3 is TGTGCCAGCAAAGTTAACAGGGGACAGCCCCAGCATTTT.

This clone was detected once. The chain combines TRBV25-1 with TRBJ2-2, with TRBD2 matching 7 bases. Germline CDR1 reads MGHDK; CDR2 reads SYGVNS. This CDR3 has 16 residues. With 2 bases clipped from V and 2 bases from J, the junction kept 5 bases outside the gene matches. CDR3 in DNA: TGTGCCAGCAGTGAAAGCCCTAGCGGAAACACCGGGGAGCTGTTTTTT. It encodes CASSESPSGNTGELFF. Drawing the rest from reference TRBV25-1 and TRBJ2-2, the complete variable domain is EADIYQTPRYLVIGTGKKITLECSQTMGHDKMYWYQQDPGMELHLIHYSYGVNSTEKGDLSSESTVSRIRTEHFPLTLESARPSHTSQYLCASSESPSGNTGELFFGEGSRLTVL.

The chain is built from TRBV9 and TRBJ1-4, with D tentatively TRBD1 (6 bases). Germline-derived CDR1 and CDR2 are SGDLS and YYNGEE. There are 15 residues in the CDR3. Deletions cut 5 bases from V and 0 bases from J, with 11 bases between. DNA for the CDR3: TGTGCCAGCAGTGCTACAGGGACAACTAATGAAAAACTGTTTTTT. Protein sequence: CASSATGTTNEKLFF.

The chain couples TRBV27 to TRBJ2-7; TRBD2 matches at 8 bases. With V trimmed by 5 bases and J by 3 bases, 6 bases remained unmatched. CDR3 length: 14 residues. Per germline, CDR1 MNHEY and CDR2 SMNVEV (reference sequence). As DNA, the CDR3 is TGTGCCAGCAGTATAGCGGGAAAGGGCTACGAGCAGTACTTC. The encoded protein is CASSIAGKGYEQYF.

The gene calls are TRBV27 and TRBJ2-1; tentatively, D is TRBD2 (6 bases). This CDR3 region has 15 residues. The V gene lost 3 bases and the J gene lost 8 bases, with 17 bases spanning the gap. Germline V gives CDR1 MNHEY, CDR2 SMNVEV (reference sequence). CDR3 loop: CASSFTVGPGDEQFF. DNA for the CDR3: TGTGCCAGCAGTTTTACGGTAGGACCGGGGGATGAGCAGTTCTTC.

This clone was counted only a few times. This rearrangement joins TRBV2 to TRBJ2-3, with TRBD1 matching 9 bases. This CDR3 has 16 residues. CDR1 and CDR2 (germline): SNHLY, FYNNEI. V gave up 3 bases and J gave up 3 bases; unmatched junction bases: 7. CDR3 nucleotides: TGTGCCAGCAGTGACGAGGACAGGGGTGGGACAGATACGCAGTATTTT. This gives the protein CASSDEDRGGTDTQYF.

The V and J genes are TRBV6-1 and TRBJ2-7, with TRBD2 matching 10 bases. This CDR3 spans 15 amino acids. Germline CDR1 and CDR2: MNHNS and SASEGT. The J segment lost 2 bases and the V segment lost 5 bases, leaving 6 bases of the junction unmatched. The DNA of the CDR3 is TGTGCCAGCAGTTTGACAGCGGGAGGGCCCTACGAGCAGTACTTC. It is translated as CASSLTAGGPYEQYF.

The chain joins TRBV5-4 to TRBJ1-5; D call uncertain. The CDR3 has 13 amino acids. The germline CDR1 and CDR2 sequences are SGHNT and YYREEE (reference sequence). V gave up 4 bases and J gave up 0 bases, with 5 bases separating them. The CDR3 is CASSADSNQPQHF. For the CDR3, the DNA is TGTGCCAGCAGCGCGGATAGCAATCAGCCCCAGCATTTT.

In its sample, this clone was seen once. CDR3 coding DNA: TGCAGCGTTGAATTACGGCAGGGGGCCCGTACCTACGAGCAGTACTTC. It specifies CSVELRQGARTYEQYF. This chain joins TRBV29-1 and TRBJ2-7; 8 bases map to TRBD1. The CDR3 sequence is 16 residues long. V gave up 2 bases and J gave up 2 bases; unmatched junction bases: 11. Per the germline V gene, CDR1 is SQVTM and CDR2 is ANQGSEA.

In this sample, this clone turned up a few times. The chain recombines TRBV27 with TRBJ1-1, with no clear D. Between the trimmed V and J ends, which lost 6 bases and 1 base, there was a span of 9 bases. The CDR3 length is 13 residues. CDR1 MNHEY and CDR2 SMNVEV come from the germline V gene (reference sequence). DNA for the CDR3: TGTGCCAGCAGCAACAGAGAGAACACTGAAGCTTTCTTT. The encoded protein is CASSNRENTEAFF.

The chain couples TRBV7-2 to TRBJ2-1, with a weak D call TRBD2 (6 bases). Germline V lookup: CDR1 SGHTA, CDR2 FQGNSA. CDR3 size: 13 residues. Trimming removed 5 bases at V and 7 bases at J, with 12 bases between. For the CDR3, the DNA is TGTGCCAGCAGCCCGACCCGGGGGAATGAGCAGTTCTTC. Protein: CASSPTRGNEQFF.

This chain joins TRBV4-1 and TRBJ2-3, with D perhaps matching TRBD2 (6 bases). Germline lookup yields CDR1 MGHRA and CDR2 YSYEKL. This CDR3 spans 14 amino acids. Trimming pared 3 bases from V and 4 bases from J, leaving 11 bases between. The CDR3 spells CASSHAREADTQYF. The DNA for the CDR3 is TGCGCCAGCAGCCACGCGCGGGAAGCAGATACGCAGTATTTT.

The chain is built from TRBV6-5 and TRBJ2-7; TRBD2 might be the D (6 bases). V was trimmed by 5 bases and J by 2 bases, leaving 10 bases between them. The CDR3 runs 13 residues. Germline CDR1 MNHEY, CDR2 SVGAGI. As DNA, the CDR3 is TGTGCCAGCAGTCGGGGGACCCCCTACGAGCAGTACTTC. It codes for CASSRGTPYEQYF.

The chain carries TRBV30 and TRBJ2-3; perhaps TRBD2 as D (7 bases). Germline lookup yields CDR1 GTSNPN and CDR2 SVGIG (reference sequence). CDR3 length equals 11 residues. The CDR3 DNA reads TGTGGGGCGGGGGCTGGGGATACGCAGTATTTT. Protein sequence: CGAGAGDTQYF.

In its sample, this clone was seen a few times. The chain has TRBV5-1 and TRBJ1-4, with D perhaps matching TRBD1 (6 bases). The CDR3 is made up of 15 amino acids. Trimming cost V 0 bases and J 2 bases, with 8 bases left between them. Germline V lookup: CDR1 SGHRS, CDR2 YFSETQ. The CDR3 is CASSLAQGTNEKLFF. The CDR3 nucleotides are TGCGCCAGCAGCTTGGCGCAGGGGACTAATGAAAAACTGTTTTTT.

This rearrangement joins TRBV9 to TRBJ2-7; 7 bases are shared with TRBD1. The CDR3 has 14 amino acids. Germline trimming cut 3 bases from V and 3 bases from J; bases unmatched to any gene: 6. Germline V gene lookup returns CDR1 SGDLS and CDR2 YYNGEE. This CDR3 is CASSAGTENYEQYF. CDR3 sequence (DNA): TGTGCCAGCAGCGCCGGGACAGAGAACTACGAGCAGTACTTC.

The V gene is TRBV7-9, the J gene TRBJ2-4; D call uncertain. The CDR3 covers 15 residues. The ends were cut back, 5 bases at V and 6 bases at J, with 17 bases in the middle. Germline CDR1 reads SEHNR; CDR2 reads FQNEAQ (reference sequence). Here the CDR3 DNA reads TGTGCCAGCAGCCCGCCTTTTAGAGTATCAAACATTCAGTACTTC. Translating gives CASSPPFRVSNIQYF.

This rearrangement joins TRBV6-4 to TRBJ2-7; 10 nucleotides agree with TRBD2. The V and J ends lost 10 bases and 3 bases, in that order; junction bases with no gene match: 6. Germline-derived CDR1 and CDR2 are MRHNA and SNTAGT. The CDR3 consists of 13 residues. The CDR3 is CAIWPSGSYEQYF. In DNA, the CDR3 is TGTGCCATCTGGCCTAGCGGGAGCTACGAGCAGTACTTC.

The sample holds one count of this clone. CDR3: CASSYSDRAHYEQYF. The CDR3 region has the DNA TGTGCCAGCAGTTACTCGGACAGGGCCCACTACGAGCAGTACTTC. The rearrangement joins TRBV6-5 to TRBJ2-7; 8 bases match TRBD1. Germline loops: CDR1 MNHEY, CDR2 SVGAGI. The CDR3 length is 15 residues. V shed 0 bases, J shed 3 bases, and the junction held 4 bases outside the gene matches.

The chain is built from TRBV6-4 and TRBJ2-6; 9 bases map to TRBD1. This CDR3 comprises 16 residues. V lost 6 bases, J lost 2 bases, and 5 bases stayed unmatched. Per germline, CDR1 MRHNA and CDR2 SNTAGT. The CDR3 is CASRPGQGTGANVLTF. The CDR3 coding sequence is TGTGCCAGCAGACCGGGACAGGGCACTGGGGCCAACGTCCTGACTTTC.

J is TRBJ2-7 and V is TRBV5-1; 10 nucleotides match TRBD1. This CDR3 comprises 16 residues. Trimming cost V 1 base and J 0 bases; bases outside gene matches: 4. Per the germline V gene, CDR1 is SGHRS and CDR2 is YFSETQ. The chain's CDR3 is CASSLIGTGASYEQYF. Written as DNA, the CDR3 is TGCGCCAGCAGCTTGATTGGGACAGGGGCCTCCTACGAGCAGTACTTC.

V usage is TRBV5-5 and J usage is TRBJ1-1; the D is unclear. CDR1 is SGHKS, CDR2 YYEKEE, per germline (reference sequence). V was shortened by 4 bases and J by 2 bases, with 9 bases between the two germline ends. This CDR3 has 13 residues. As DNA, the CDR3 is TGTGCCAGCAGCGATAACATCAACACTGAAGCTTTCTTT. This gives the protein CASSDNINTEAFF.

This clone was detected once. At the DNA level, this CDR3 is encoded by other sequences in the same sample as well. This rearrangement joins TRBV5-1 to TRBJ2-3, with TRBD2 matching over 12 bases. Germline trimming cut 0 bases from V and 1 base from J; bases unmatched to any gene: 0. This CDR3 is 16 amino acids long. CDR1 and CDR2 from the germline V gene are SGHRS and YFSETQ. The CDR3 DNA follows: TGCGCCAGCAGCTTGGGACTAGCGGGAGGCACAGATACGCAGTATTTT. It encodes CASSLGLAGGTDTQYF.

This clone was counted a few times. The chain combines TRBV11-2 with TRBJ2-7, with D possibly matching TRBD1 (6 bases). Germline loops: CDR1 SGHAT, CDR2 FQNNGV. Trimming removed 5 bases at V and 2 bases at J, with 19 bases between. This CDR3 comprises 16 residues. This CDR3 is CASSRGRDKRAYEQYF. In DNA form, the CDR3 reads TGTGCCAGCAGCCGGGGCCGGGACAAAAGAGCCTACGAGCAGTACTTC.

The table lists this clone with a few counts. This chain connects TRBV5-6 to TRBJ1-4, with D possibly TRBD1 on 6 matching bases. Germline-derived CDR1 and CDR2 are SGHDT and YYEEEE. The CDR3 runs to 16 residues. The ends were cut back, 3 bases at V and 2 bases at J, with 14 bases in the middle. CDR3 DNA: TGTGCCAGCAGCTCTACAGGGTCGCGGACTAATGAAAAACTGTTTTTT. Encoded protein: CASSSTGSRTNEKLFF.

J is TRBJ1-1 and V is TRBV18, with 9 bases fitting TRBD1. This CDR3 region has 16 residues. V dropped 0 bases and J dropped 6; count of bases not matched to a gene: 8. Looked up from germline, CDR1 is KGHSH and CDR2 is LQKENI. For the CDR3, the DNA is TGTGCCAGCTCACCACCCGTCCCGGGACAGGGTCCTGAAGCTTTCTTT. It codes for CASSPPVPGQGPEAFF.

This clone appeared a few times. The chain uses TRBV4-1 and TRBJ2-7; 9 bases line up with TRBD1. Germline CDR1 reads MGHRA; CDR2 reads YSYEKL. This CDR3 region has 15 residues. Trimming cost V 2 bases and J 4 bases; bases outside gene matches: 6. DNA for the CDR3: TGCGCCAGCAGCCAACTAGGACAGGGGCGATACGAGCAGTACTTC. Translation: CASSQLGQGRYEQYF.

This rearrangement joins TRBV6-5 to TRBJ2-5, with D uncertain. Germline CDR1 is MNHEY and CDR2 is SVGAGI. The CDR3 consists of 14 residues. Trimming removed 0 bases from V and 4 bases from J, with 9 bases in between. CDR3 loop: CASSYSINGETQYF. DNA for the CDR3: TGTGCCAGCAGTTACTCGATTAACGGAGAGACCCAGTACTTC.

V and J are TRBV30 and TRBJ2-3, with D possibly TRBD1 on 6 matching bases. The CDR3 totals 15 residues. Germline V gives CDR1 GTSNPN, CDR2 SVGIG (reference sequence). V was pared by 0 bases and J by 4 bases, with 14 bases between. CDR3 loop: CAWSVQGLSADTQYF. Written as DNA, the CDR3 is TGTGCCTGGAGTGTACAGGGCTTAAGCGCAGATACGCAGTATTTT.

This clone appeared a few times. The rearrangement joins TRBV27 to TRBJ1-1; D is uncertain. Germline CDR1 is MNHEY and CDR2 is SMNVEV (reference sequence). The CDR3 length is 14 residues. Trimming cost V 3 bases and J 5 bases, with 13 bases left between them. The CDR3, as DNA: TGTGCCAGCAGTTTTGGGAGGCTCGGGACTGAAGCTTTCTTT. This gives the protein CASSFGRLGTEAFF.

V gene TRBV29-1 combines with J gene TRBJ2-7, with 8 bases fitting TRBD1. CDR3 length: 15 residues. Germline V gives CDR1 SQVTM, CDR2 ANQGSEA. J was trimmed by 3 bases and V by 2 bases; bases with no gene match: 9. The CDR3 nucleotides are TGCAGCGTTGAATCCCTCGACAGGGGAGACTACGAGCAGTACTTC. It specifies CSVESLDRGDYEQYF.

The rearrangement joins TRBV7-2 to TRBJ2-5; D possibly corresponds to TRBD2 (5 bases). V gave up 6 bases and J gave up 2 bases, with 10 bases separating them. This CDR3 contains 13 residues. In germline, CDR1 is SGHTA, CDR2 FQGNSA. CDR3 coding DNA: TGTGCCAGCAGTAGAGGAGGACAAGAGACCCAGTACTTC. Amino acids: CASSRGGQETQYF.